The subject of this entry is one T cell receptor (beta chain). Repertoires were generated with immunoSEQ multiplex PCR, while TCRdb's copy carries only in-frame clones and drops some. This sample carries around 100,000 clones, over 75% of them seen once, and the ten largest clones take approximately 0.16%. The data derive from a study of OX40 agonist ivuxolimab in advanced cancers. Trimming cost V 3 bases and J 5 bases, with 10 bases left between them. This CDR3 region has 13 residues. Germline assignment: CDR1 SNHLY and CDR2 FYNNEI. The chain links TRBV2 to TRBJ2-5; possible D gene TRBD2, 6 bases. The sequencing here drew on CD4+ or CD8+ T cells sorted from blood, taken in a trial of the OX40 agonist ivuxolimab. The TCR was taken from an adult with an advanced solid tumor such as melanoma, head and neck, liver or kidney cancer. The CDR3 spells CASSDRRVETQYF. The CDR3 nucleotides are TGTGCCAGCAGTGATAGGAGGGTGGAGACCCAGTACTTC. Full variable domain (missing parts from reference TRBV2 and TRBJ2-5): EPEVTQTPSHQVTQMGQEVILRCVPISNHLYFYWYRQILGQKVEFLVSFYNNEISEKSEIFDDQFSVERPDGSNFTLKIRSTKLEDSAMYFCASSDRRVETQYFGPGTRLLVL.